The 32 T cell receptor beta chains listed next were all sequenced from one sample in a study of OX40 agonist ivuxolimab in advanced cancers. Sequencing was performed with immunoSEQ multiplex PCR; in TCRdb, only in-frame clones are kept and a portion is missing. The sample records around 49,000 clones, 84% being singletons. The sample consisted of CD4+ or CD8+ T cells sorted from blood, taken in a trial of the OX40 agonist ivuxolimab. The source is an adult with an advanced solid tumor such as melanoma, head and neck, liver or kidney cancer.

V is TRBV5-5 and J is TRBJ2-3; D remains unclear. Germline V lookup: CDR1 SGHKS, CDR2 YYEKEE (reference sequence). CDR3 length: 11 residues. The germline V and J ends were trimmed by 4 bases and 4 bases, with 4 bases remaining between them. The CDR3 spells CASSVPDTQYF. In nucleotides, the CDR3 is TGTGCCAGCAGCGTCCCAGATACGCAGTATTTT.

The CDR3 spells CASGFEVSGSSYEQYF. CDR3 in DNA: TGTGCTAGTGGTTTTGAAGTGTCGGGGAGCTCCTACGAGCAGTACTTC. The chain combines TRBV12-5 with TRBJ2-7, with TRBD2 as a possible D gene (5 bases). The germline V gene has CDR1 LGHNT and CDR2 FRNRAP. The CDR3 has 16 residues. Between the trimmed V and J ends, which lost 3 bases and 0 bases, there was a span of 15 bases.

A few counts support this clone. The J gene is TRBJ2-3, the V gene TRBV6-4, with 8 nucleotides matching TRBD2. Germline lookup yields CDR1 MRHNA and CDR2 SNTAGT. This CDR3 has 15 residues. V was clipped by 4 bases and J by 3 bases; unmatched bases: 6. CDR3 sequence (DNA): TGTGCCAGCAGTGGTCAGGGACTAGAAACAGATACGCAGTATTTT. Translation: CASSGQGLETDTQYF.

V and J are TRBV5-5 and TRBJ2-7; no clear D. V gave up 3 bases and J gave up 3 bases, with 16 bases separating them. This CDR3 has 15 amino acids. The germline CDR1 and CDR2 sequences are SGHKS and YYEKEE (reference sequence). CDR3 nucleotides: TGTGCCAGCAGCTACGACACCAACCTCTTCTACGAGCAGTACTTC. Protein: CASSYDTNLFYEQYF.

V gene TRBV2 combines with J gene TRBJ1-5; D may be TRBD1 (5 bases). Germline V CDR1 and CDR2: SNHLY, FYNNEI. This CDR3 has 15 residues. Trimming removed 3 bases from V and 1 base from J, with 10 bases in between. The CDR3 region is CASSDAGWSNQPQHF. Written as DNA, the CDR3 is TGTGCCAGCAGTGATGCAGGGTGGAGCAATCAGCCCCAGCATTTT.

This clone was seen a single time. The chain employs TRBV28 and TRBJ2-7; D is perhaps TRBD1 or TRBD2 (6 bases each). The V gene lost 8 bases and the J gene lost 7 bases, with 12 bases spanning the gap. This CDR3 is 11 amino acids long. Germline V CDR1 and CDR2: MDHEN, SYDVKM. The CDR3 DNA is TGTGCCAGCGGGCAAGGGGGGGAGCAGTACTTC. This translates into CASGQGGEQYF.

V is TRBV11-1 and J is TRBJ2-3; TRBD2 aligns across 8 bases. Germline assignment: CDR1 SGHAT and CDR2 FQDESV (reference sequence). This CDR3 spans 15 amino acids. J lost 3 bases, V lost 5 bases, and 7 bases had no gene match. CDR3 sequence (DNA): TGTGCCAGCAGCCAAAGCGGGGGAACTACAGATACGCAGTATTTT. Encoded protein: CASSQSGGTTDTQYF.

This chain links TRBV6-1 with TRBJ1-1; D is perhaps TRBD1 (5 bases). The germline V and J ends were trimmed by 7 bases and 6 bases, with 9 bases remaining between them. Germline-derived CDR1 and CDR2 are MNHNS and SASEGT. The CDR3 has 11 amino acids. DNA of the CDR3: TGTGCCAGCATCGAAGGGGCTGAAGCTTTCTTT. This encodes CASIEGAEAFF.

The chain employs TRBV15 and TRBJ1-2; tentative D call: TRBD1 (5 bases). From germline, CDR1 is LNHNV and CDR2 YYDKDF (reference sequence). The CDR3 extends over 15 amino acids. V lost 4 bases and J lost 6, with 18 bases in between. CDR3 sequence reads: CATSKDRGWGNGYTF. CDR3 sequence (DNA): TGTGCCACCAGCAAGGATCGAGGTTGGGGGAATGGCTACACCTTC.

This clone was found a few times. The gene calls are TRBV27 and TRBJ2-7, with TRBD2 matching 11 bases. V was pared by 3 bases and J by 0 bases, with 1 base of the junction left unmatched. Germline lookup yields CDR1 MNHEY and CDR2 SMNVEV (reference sequence). The CDR3 totals 15 residues. The CDR3 DNA reads as TGTGCCAGCAGTTTGACTAGCGGGACCTCCTACGAGCAGTACTTC. It yields the protein CASSLTSGTSYEQYF.

The rearrangement links TRBV4-1 to TRBJ2-5; no reliable D call. The CDR3 consists of 14 residues. Trimming pared 3 bases from V and 5 bases from J, leaving 13 bases between. CDR1 is MGHRA and CDR2 is YSYEKL in the germline V gene. CDR3 bases: TGCGCCAGCAGCCAGTCAAGGGCCCGGGAGACCCAGTACTTC. Its translation is CASSQSRARETQYF.

This clone appeared once. J is TRBJ2-7 and V is TRBV6-5; the D is unclear. V lost 5 bases and J lost 2, with 16 bases in between. Germline V gene lookup returns CDR1 MNHEY and CDR2 SVGAGI. This CDR3 comprises 15 residues. CDR3 sequence: CASSTGLLLTYEQYF. The CDR3 DNA reads TGTGCCAGCAGTACCGGGCTCTTGTTAACCTACGAGCAGTACTTC.

Only one count was recorded for this clone. V is TRBV5-8 and J is TRBJ1-1; no clear D. From germline, CDR1 is SGHTS and CDR2 YDEGEE. The CDR3 is 12 residues long. V was trimmed by 7 bases and J by 5 bases, leaving 12 bases between them. CDR3 DNA sequence: TGTGCCAGCCCCCTGGTGGCTACTGAAGCTTTCTTT. It encodes CASPLVATEAFF.

The rearrangement uses TRBV28 and TRBJ2-3; 10 nucleotides agree with TRBD2. The ends lost 5 bases at V and 3 bases at J; junction bases unmatched: 8. The CDR3 covers 16 residues. Germline CDR1 is MDHEN and CDR2 is SYDVKM. Here the CDR3 reads CASSLLLAGVTDTQYF. As DNA, the CDR3 is TGTGCCAGCAGTCTACTGCTAGCGGGAGTTACAGATACGCAGTATTTT. Based on the CDR3 plus reference TRBV28 and TRBJ2-3, the full variable domain is DVKVTQSSRYLVKRTGEKVFLECVQDMDHENMFWYRQDPGLGLRLIYFSYDVKMKEKGDIPEGYSVSREKKERFSLILESASTNQTSMYLCASSLLLAGVTDTQYFGPGTRLTVL.

The CDR3 nucleotides are TGTGCCAGCAGCCCGTCCGCTGAGTACGAGCAGTACTTC. It specifies CASSPSAEYEQYF. This sequence joins TRBV7-7 and TRBJ2-7, with D unresolved. Germline assignment: CDR1 SSHAT and CDR2 FNYEAQ (reference sequence). The CDR3 length is 13 residues. Trimming took 5 bases from V and 4 from J, leaving 12 bases between them.

The genes are TRBV7-7 and TRBJ2-7, with TRBD2 identical over 14 bases. CDR3 length equals 18 residues. V lost 5 bases and J lost 5; bases outside the gene matches: 14. Germline CDR1 SSHAT, CDR2 FNYEAQ (reference sequence). This CDR3 reads CASSPGTSGSGLEDEQYF. The CDR3 DNA is TGTGCCAGCAGCCCCGGGACTAGCGGGAGCGGACTTGAAGACGAGCAGTACTTC.

V usage is TRBV11-2 and J usage is TRBJ2-3; the match to TRBD2 covers 7 bases. V dropped 5 bases and J dropped 4; count of bases not matched to a gene: 15. Germline V gives CDR1 SGHAT, CDR2 FQNNGV. This CDR3 has 17 amino acids. CDR3 residues: CASSPILAGDPADTQYF. DNA of the CDR3: TGTGCCAGCAGCCCTATTCTGGCGGGGGACCCCGCAGATACGCAGTATTTT.

The genes are TRBV27 and TRBJ2-7; a weak D match, TRBD2 (6 bases). The V gene's germline CDR1 is MNHEY and CDR2 SMNVEV (reference sequence). CDR3 size: 15 residues. The germline V and J ends were trimmed by 6 bases and 1 base, with 16 bases remaining between them. CDR3 amino acids: CASRRGLRNSYEQYF. Written as DNA, the CDR3 is TGTGCCAGCAGGCGGGGACTCCGAAATTCCTACGAGCAGTACTTC.

This clone showed up just once. The V call is TRBV9, the J call TRBJ2-1; TRBD2 agrees at 9 bases. Looked up from germline, CDR1 is SGDLS and CDR2 is YYNGEE. CDR3 length: 17 amino acids. The J segment lost 7 bases and the V segment lost 0 bases, leaving 11 bases of the junction unmatched. CDR3 in amino acids: CASSVGVLAGWGNEQFF. The CDR3 bases are TGTGCCAGCAGCGTAGGTGTGCTAGCGGGATGGGGGAATGAGCAGTTCTTC.

This chain joins TRBV6-5 and TRBJ1-5; D unclear. The CDR3 has 13 residues. V was cut by 8 bases and J by 1 base, with 9 bases left in between. Germline CDR1 is MNHEY and CDR2 is SVGAGI. The CDR3 sequence is CASQGGSNQPQHF. In DNA, the CDR3 is TGTGCCAGCCAAGGAGGGAGCAATCAGCCCCAGCATTTT.

The table lists this clone with a few counts. The gene calls are TRBV7-9 and TRBJ1-2, with D possibly being TRBD1 (6 bases). Trimming took 1 base from V and 4 from J, leaving 10 bases between them. Germline CDR1 is SEHNR and CDR2 is FQNEAQ (reference sequence). This CDR3 has 14 amino acids. CDR3 residues: CASSLGQAAYGYTF. The CDR3 bases are TGTGCCAGCAGCTTAGGACAGGCCGCCTATGGCTACACCTTC.

The gene calls are TRBV6-5 and TRBJ2-7; the D is unclear. The CDR3 is 12 amino acids. CDR1 MNHEY and CDR2 SVGAGI come from the germline V gene. V was clipped by 4 bases and J by 2 bases, with 6 bases between them. CDR3 in amino acids: CASSWAPYEQYF. CDR3 nucleotides: TGTGCCAGCAGTTGGGCGCCCTACGAGCAGTACTTC.

V is TRBV16 and J is TRBJ2-5; perhaps D is TRBD1 or TRBD2 (5 bases each). The V end was cut by 4 bases, the J end by 4 bases, with 16 bases between. There are 15 residues in the CDR3. Germline CDR1 is KGHSY and CDR2 is FQNENV. The CDR3 spells CASSRDLPGGETQYF. The CDR3 DNA sequence: TGTGCCAGCAGCCGGGACCTCCCCGGAGGAGAGACCCAGTACTTC.

This chain links TRBV11-2 with TRBJ1-1; D ambiguous. Germline V gene lookup returns CDR1 SGHAT and CDR2 FQNNGV. CDR3 size: 13 residues. The V and J ends lost 2 bases and 0 bases respectively, with 4 bases between them. The DNA of the CDR3 is TGTGCCAGCAGCTTACACCTGAACACTGAAGCTTTCTTT. Translated, it gives CASSLHLNTEAFF.

This chain connects TRBV10-3 to TRBJ2-6; possibly TRBD2 for D (6 bases). The CDR3 is 19 amino acids. V was shortened by 6 bases and J by 0 bases, with 21 bases between the two germline ends. Germline CDR1 reads ENHRY; CDR2 reads SYGVKD. CDR3 loop: CAISPRVGGPFSGANVLTF. CDR3 nucleotides: TGTGCCATCAGCCCTCGAGTCGGGGGTCCCTTCTCTGGGGCCAACGTCCTGACTTTC.

The CDR3 DNA follows: TGTGCCAGCAGTTTGAGACTAGAGGGGGAGACCCAGTACTTC. Its translation: CASSLRLEGETQYF. The chain uses TRBV27 and TRBJ2-5, with D perhaps TRBD2 (6 bases). This CDR3 is 14 amino acids long. The germline V and J ends were trimmed by 3 bases and 5 bases, with 13 bases remaining between them. The germline gives CDR1 MNHEY, CDR2 SMNVEV (reference sequence).

Only one count was recorded for this clone. J is TRBJ2-7 and V is TRBV13, with TRBD2 matching over 14 bases. The junction had 5 bases not matched to a gene; V was cut back by 5 bases and J by 5 bases. CDR3 length: 15 amino acids. The germline V gene encodes CDR1 PRHDT and CDR2 FYEKMQ (reference sequence). The DNA of the CDR3 is TGTGCCAGCAGCCTCGCGGGACTAGCGGGGGACGAGCAGTACTTC. This encodes CASSLAGLAGDEQYF.

The chain recombines TRBV6-5 with TRBJ2-1, with 10 bases identical to TRBD2. The V segment lost 4 bases and the J segment 2 bases; nucleotides outside the gene matches: 2. Germline lookup yields CDR1 MNHEY and CDR2 SVGAGI. This CDR3 has 15 amino acids. CDR3 DNA sequence: TGTGCCAGCAGTTCCGGACTAGCGGCCTACAATGAGCAGTTCTTC. Its translation: CASSSGLAAYNEQFF.

CDR3: CASSFLSITDTQYF. The CDR3, as DNA: TGTGCCAGCAGCTTTCTGAGCATCACAGATACGCAGTATTTT. This chain connects TRBV7-2 to TRBJ2-3; no firm D call. Trimming shortened V by 3 bases and J by 2 bases, and 9 bases separated the two germline ends. CDR1 is SGHTA, CDR2 FQGNSA, per germline. The CDR3 sequence is 14 residues long.

The rearrangement uses TRBV7-3 and TRBJ2-3; 7 bases map to TRBD1. With 5 bases clipped from V and 1 base from J, the junction kept 9 bases outside the gene matches. The CDR3 has 16 residues. Germline V gene sequence: CDR1 SGHTA, CDR2 FQGTGA. This CDR3 is CASSPLTGSGTDTQYF. The CDR3 DNA is TGTGCCAGCAGCCCACTGACAGGGTCGGGCACAGATACGCAGTATTTT. Full variable domain (outside the CDR3, taken from reference TRBV7-3 and TRBJ2-3): GAGVSQTPSNKVTEKGKYVELRCDPISGHTALYWYRQSLGQGPEFLIYFQGTGAADDSGLPNDRFFAVRPEGSVSTLKIQRTERGDSAVYLCASSPLTGSGTDTQYFGPGTRLTVL.

This clone occurred once. The genes are TRBV2 and TRBJ2-7, with 8 bases fitting TRBD1. From germline, CDR1 is SNHLY and CDR2 FYNNEI. The CDR3 sequence is 16 residues long. V shed 4 bases, J shed 3 bases, and the junction held 11 bases outside the gene matches. CDR3 sequence reads: CASSGTSGQDVYEQYF. The CDR3 nucleotides read TGTGCCAGCAGTGGCACTTCGGGACAGGACGTCTACGAGCAGTACTTC.

The rearrangement uses TRBV5-4 and TRBJ2-4, with 8 bases that match TRBD2. Trimming took 4 bases from V and 6 from J; bases not matched to a gene: 9. The germline V gene has CDR1 SGHNT and CDR2 YYREEE (reference sequence). The length of the CDR3 is 15 residues. CDR3 protein: CASSAPGLGANIQYF. CDR3 DNA: TGTGCCAGCAGCGCTCCGGGACTAGGAGCAAACATTCAGTACTTC.